The 22 T cell receptor beta chains listed next were all sequenced from one sample in a study of cytomegalovirus exposure and HLA in healthy donors. Vbeta (60) and Jbeta (13) primers were used in the PCR. Profiled with immunoSEQ multiplex PCR; TCRdb holds only in-frame clones, not every one. Altogether some 150,000 clones are present, roughly 73% being singletons, with the ten largest covering about 3%. The sample taken for sequencing was PBMCs. Receptors originate from a man aged 40-49 years in good health and CMV-seronegative.

The chain recombines TRBV5-4 with TRBJ2-5, with 10 bases identical to TRBD1. This CDR3 contains 16 residues. Germline CDR1 is SGHNT and CDR2 is YYREEE (reference sequence). The V and J ends lost 6 bases and 2 bases, in that order; junction bases with no gene match: 10. In nucleotides, the CDR3 is TGTGCCAGCAACAATCGACAGGGGGCCCTACAAGAGACCCAGTACTTC. Its protein product is CASNNRQGALQETQYF.

The chain carries TRBV5-6 and TRBJ2-1; tentative D call: TRBD1 (6 bases). This CDR3 has 16 amino acids. CDR1 and CDR2 from the germline V gene are SGHDT and YYEEEE. With 4 bases removed from V and 2 bases from J, the gap between germline ends came to 16 bases. The CDR3 region has the DNA TGTGCCAGCAGCCGTCGCACAGGGTATACCTACAATGAGCAGTTCTTC. Its translation is CASSRRTGYTYNEQFF.

V gene TRBV11-3 combines with J gene TRBJ2-2, with TRBD1 as a possible D gene (6 bases). The CDR3 sequence is 14 residues long. The germline V gene has CDR1 SGHNT and CDR2 YENEEA. V was shortened by 4 bases and J by 4 bases, with 10 bases between the two germline ends. CDR3 sequence (DNA): TGTGCCAGCAGCTCTTCACAGGGCACCGGGGAGCTGTTTTTT. This sequence encodes CASSSSQGTGELFF.

This clone came up a few times. The chain is built from TRBV5-4 and TRBJ2-2; D is ambiguous. Germline V CDR1 and CDR2: SGHNT, YYREEE (reference sequence). This CDR3 comprises 15 residues. Trimming took 0 bases from V and 0 from J, leaving 6 bases between them. CDR3 sequence: CASSLAATNTGELFF. The CDR3 DNA reads as TGTGCCAGCAGCTTGGCTGCGACGAACACCGGGGAGCTGTTTTTT.

V usage is TRBV28 and J usage is TRBJ2-7; the match to TRBD1 covers 7 bases. This CDR3 comprises 16 residues. V lost 0 bases, J lost 0 bases, and 5 bases stayed unmatched. Germline lookup yields CDR1 MDHEN and CDR2 SYDVKM. The CDR3 sequence is CASSLWSGQHSYEQYF. For the CDR3, the DNA is TGTGCCAGCAGTTTATGGTCGGGACAGCACTCCTACGAGCAGTACTTC.

This clone was observed a single time. In DNA form, the CDR3 reads TGTGCCAGCAGCCGCGGGACTAGCGGCTACAATGAGCAGTTCTTC. Its protein product is CASSRGTSGYNEQFF. The chain uses TRBV7-3 and TRBJ2-1, with 11 bases lining up with TRBD2. J lost 3 bases, V lost 5 bases, and 3 bases had no gene match. CDR1 is SGHTA and CDR2 is FQGTGA in the germline V gene. The CDR3 has 15 amino acids.

The chain links TRBV10-3 to TRBJ2-3; possible D gene TRBD2, 6 bases. This CDR3 comprises 15 residues. V was clipped by 5 bases and J by 2 bases, with 14 bases between them. Germline assignment: CDR1 ENHRY and CDR2 SYGVKD. The CDR3 nucleotides read TGTGCCATCAGTCCAGTAGCGGATTTCACAGATACGCAGTATTTT. Encoded protein: CAISPVADFTDTQYF.

The chain recombines TRBV6-1 with TRBJ2-3; 11 bases are a match to TRBD2. V trimming: 4 bases; J trimming: 2 bases; junction bases outside the gene matches: 2. This CDR3 has 15 amino acids. In germline, CDR1 is MNHNS, CDR2 SASEGT. The CDR3, as DNA: TGTGCCAGCAGTGCTAGCGGGGGGCACACAGATACGCAGTATTTT. Protein sequence: CASSASGGHTDTQYF.

This chain joins TRBV7-9 and TRBJ2-3, with 10 bases identical to TRBD1. Germline loops: CDR1 SEHNR, CDR2 FQNEAQ (reference sequence). The CDR3 is 12 amino acids. Trimming at V came to 1 base and at J to 14 bases, leaving 3 bases not matched to a gene. The CDR3 loop is CASSLGQGAGYF. The CDR3 DNA reads TGTGCCAGCAGCTTAGGACAGGGGGCCGGGTATTTT.

The V call is TRBV13, the J call TRBJ2-7, with 8 bases aligning to TRBD2. The CDR3 has 16 residues. Germline lookup yields CDR1 PRHDT and CDR2 FYEKMQ (reference sequence). Germline trimming cut 4 bases from V and 2 bases from J; bases unmatched to any gene: 10. The CDR3 loop reads CASSSSEERGPYEQYF. CDR3 nucleotides: TGTGCCAGCAGCTCGTCGGAAGAGCGGGGGCCCTACGAGCAGTACTTC.

Concerning this clone: Sequence at one end of the junction differs from germline and may be a read error. The chain recombines TRBV5-1 with TRBJ2-6; 7 bases match TRBD1. Germline loops: CDR1 SGHRS, CDR2 YFSETQ. The CDR3 runs to 16 residues. As DNA, the CDR3 is TGCGCCGGCAGCATACAGGGGAACTCTGGGGCCAACGTCCTGACTTTC. Translated: CAGSIQGNSGANVLTF. Combining the CDR3 with reference TRBV5-1 and TRBJ2-6 gives the whole variable domain KAGVTQTPRYLIKTRGQQVTLSCSPISGHRSVSWYQQTPGQGLQFLFEYFSETQRNKGNFPGRFSGRQFSNSRSEMNVSTLELGDSALYLCAGSIQGNSGANVLTFGAGSRLTVL.

The chain employs TRBV11-2 and TRBJ1-1; 7 bases are shared with TRBD1. Trimming at V came to 5 bases and at J to 5 bases, leaving 11 bases not matched to a gene. The CDR3 extends over 15 amino acids. The germline CDR1 and CDR2 sequences are SGHAT and FQNNGV. CDR3 in amino acids: CASSTRTGRGTEAFF. In DNA form, the CDR3 reads TGTGCCAGCAGCACCCGGACAGGTCGCGGGACTGAAGCTTTCTTT. Full variable domain (rest looked up from reference TRBV11-2 and TRBJ1-1): EAGVAQSPRYKIIEKRQSVAFWCNPISGHATLYWYQQILGQGPKLLIQFQNNGVVDDSQLPKDRFSAERLKGVDSTLKIQPAKLEDSAVYLCASSTRTGRGTEAFFGQGTRLTVV.

The chain carries TRBV18 and TRBJ2-3; 8 bases map to TRBD1. This CDR3 contains 16 residues. Germline V gives CDR1 KGHSH, CDR2 LQKENI. The ends lost 3 bases at V and 4 bases at J; junction bases unmatched: 9. The CDR3 loop reads CASSPRLGQGPDTQYF. The CDR3, as DNA: TGTGCCAGCTCACCGCGTTTAGGACAGGGCCCAGATACGCAGTATTTT.

This sequence joins TRBV11-2 and TRBJ1-2; the D gene is possibly TRBD1 (6 bases). V lost 0 bases, J lost 8 bases, and 13 bases lay in between. Germline V gives CDR1 SGHAT, CDR2 FQNNGV. The CDR3 has 14 residues. DNA of the CDR3: TGTGCCAGCAGCTTAGATAGTAGGGGGAACGGCTACACCTTC. Translated: CASSLDSRGNGYTF.

The J gene is TRBJ1-5, the V gene TRBV27; a weak D match, TRBD1 (5 bases). V was pared by 6 bases and J by 1 base, with 10 bases between. Germline CDR1 reads MNHEY; CDR2 reads SMNVEV (reference sequence). The CDR3 loop spans 14 amino acids. CDR3 nucleotide sequence: TGTGCCAGCAGATCCGGACAAAGCAATCAGCCCCAGCATTTT. It encodes CASRSGQSNQPQHF.

The chain is built from TRBV18 and TRBJ1-2; 7 bases map to TRBD1. CDR3 size: 13 residues. Trimming at V came to 6 bases and at J to 8 bases, leaving 9 bases not matched to a gene. The germline CDR1 and CDR2 sequences are KGHSH and LQKENI. CDR3 protein: CASSDRQGVGYTF. DNA for the CDR3: TGTGCCAGCTCGGACAGACAGGGAGTAGGCTACACCTTC.

The sample holds a few counts of this clone. The rearrangement uses TRBV21-1 and TRBJ1-1; TRBD1 was called by the table and not checked on the DNA. TRBV21-1 is a pseudogene segment. CDR3 length: 16 residues. CDR3 sequence: CASSVPDRDKSPEAFF. DNA for the CDR3: TGTGCCAGCAGCGTCCCGGACAGGGATAAATCGCCTGAAGCTTTCTTT.

The V and J genes are TRBV4-3 and TRBJ1-2; TRBD1 is a possible D gene (6 bases). The CDR3 consists of 17 residues. Germline V gene sequence: CDR1 LGHNA, CDR2 YSLEER. V lost 0 bases to trimming and J lost 2 bases, with 16 bases between them. The DNA of the CDR3 is TGCGCCAGCAGCCAAGATTGGGGGGGCTTGCAAAACTATGGCTACACCTTC. As protein: CASSQDWGGLQNYGYTF.

This clone is a singleton in its sample. V gene TRBV5-5 combines with J gene TRBJ2-1; D unclear. Germline lookup yields CDR1 SGHKS and CDR2 YYEKEE (reference sequence). V shed 0 bases and J shed 3 bases, with 13 bases lying between them. The CDR3 covers 16 residues. CDR3 bases: TGTGCCAGCAGCTTGGCTCTTCGGCAGGACTACAATGAGCAGTTCTTC. Amino acid sequence: CASSLALRQDYNEQFF.

V is TRBV5-8 and J is TRBJ1-2; no clear D gene. Germline V gene data show CDR1 as SGHTS and CDR2 as YDEGEE. The CDR3 extends over 13 amino acids. The V end was cut by 0 bases, the J end by 8 bases, with 11 bases between. The CDR3 DNA sequence: TGTGCCAGCAGCTTGGACGGAGTTTGGGGCTACACCTTC. Protein product: CASSLDGVWGYTF. The full variable domain, in which reference TRBV5-8 and TRBJ1-2 provide the parts outside the CDR3, is EAGVTQSPTHLIKTRGQQATLRCSPISGHTSVYWYQQALGLGLQFLLWYDEGEERNRGNFPPRFSGRQFPNYSSELNVNALELEDSALYLCASSLDGVWGYTFGSGTRLTVV.

The V gene is TRBV7-2, the J gene TRBJ1-5; a possible D gene is TRBD1 (5 bases). The CDR3 contains 17 residues. The V gene lost 4 bases and the J gene lost 7 bases, with 23 bases spanning the gap. Germline loops: CDR1 SGHTA, CDR2 FQGNSA. DNA for the CDR3: TGTGCCAGCAGCTCCGAGGAGGGGTGGGACCTGAGACAGCCCCAGCATTTT. Encoded protein: CASSSEEGWDLRQPQHF. Full variable domain (rest looked up from reference TRBV7-2 and TRBJ1-5): GAGVSQSPSNKVTEKGKDVELRCDPISGHTALYWYRQSLGQGLEFLIYFQGNSAPDKSGLPSDRFSAERTGGSVSTLTIQRTQQEDSAVYLCASSSEEGWDLRQPQHFGDGTRLSIL.

This chain connects TRBV13 to TRBJ1-3; no clear D gene. Germline V lookup: CDR1 PRHDT, CDR2 FYEKMQ (reference sequence). CDR3 length equals 16 residues. V was cut by 4 bases and J by 0 bases, with 13 bases left in between. The CDR3 sequence is CASSSLPLPSGNTIYF. Here the CDR3 DNA reads TGTGCCAGCAGCTCCCTCCCACTGCCCTCTGGAAACACCATATATTTT.